Following are 13 T cell receptor beta chains from one sample sequenced in a study of OX40 agonist ivuxolimab in advanced cancers. Assay used: immunoSEQ multiplex PCR; TCRdb lists only in-frame clones, some missing. The sample contains 28,000 or so clones, 70% to 90% of which appear only once. This specimen was CD4+ or CD8+ T cells sorted from blood, taken in a trial of the OX40 agonist ivuxolimab. The receptors were sampled from an adult with an advanced solid tumor such as melanoma, head and neck, liver or kidney cancer.

The chain recombines TRBV27 with TRBJ2-1; 7 positions agree with TRBD2. The CDR3 is 15 amino acids. Germline trimming cut 3 bases from V and 10 bases from J; bases unmatched to any gene: 12. Germline V gene sequence: CDR1 MNHEY, CDR2 SMNVEV (reference sequence). The CDR3: CASSLKSGTVREQFF. For the CDR3, the DNA is TGTGCCAGCAGTTTGAAAAGCGGGACCGTTAGAGAGCAGTTCTTC.

A few counts support this clone. The chain joins TRBV7-9 to TRBJ1-1, with D perhaps TRBD1 (6 bases). The CDR3 is 14 residues long. Germline CDR1 is SEHNR and CDR2 is FQNEAQ (reference sequence). Deletions cut 7 bases from V and 3 bases from J, with 15 bases between. The chain's CDR3 is CASTKQGGDTEAFF. For the CDR3, the DNA is TGTGCCAGCACCAAACAGGGAGGCGACACTGAAGCTTTCTTT.

The chain carries TRBV5-4 and TRBJ2-7; D may be TRBD1 (5 bases). Germline assignment: CDR1 SGHNT and CDR2 YYREEE (reference sequence). Trimming stripped 3 bases from V and 2 bases from J, with 12 bases between. CDR3 length: 14 amino acids. The CDR3 DNA reads TGTGCCAGCAGCTCAGGGTTGTATACCTACGAGCAGTACTTC. Its protein is CASSSGLYTYEQYF.

This chain joins TRBV5-1 and TRBJ2-5; D may be TRBD2 (6 bases). The V gene lost 2 bases and the J gene lost 4 bases, with 9 bases spanning the gap. The CDR3 extends over 13 amino acids. Germline V gene sequence: CDR1 SGHRS, CDR2 YFSETQ. The CDR3 loop reads CASSFSGGETQYF. The CDR3, as DNA: TGCGCCAGCAGCTTTAGCGGTGGAGAGACCCAGTACTTC.

The rearrangement uses TRBV4-1 and TRBJ2-5, with 13 bases lining up with TRBD2. The V gene's germline CDR1 is MGHRA and CDR2 YSYEKL. This CDR3 is 19 amino acids long. V dropped 1 base and J dropped 4; count of bases not matched to a gene: 12. CDR3 sequence: CASSQALLTSGRMRETQYF. The CDR3 DNA follows: TGCGCCAGCAGCCAAGCCCTATTGACTAGCGGGAGGATGCGAGAGACCCAGTACTTC.

J is TRBJ1-6 and V is TRBV5-4; no firm D call. The CDR3 sequence is 15 residues long. Per the germline V gene, CDR1 is SGHNT and CDR2 is YYREEE (reference sequence). Trimming removed 0 bases at V and 9 bases at J, with 13 bases between. The CDR3, as DNA: TGTGCCAGCAGCTTGGGAAGAGGTCCAGGTTCACCCCTCCACTTT. It encodes CASSLGRGPGSPLHF.

As concerns this clone: Other DNA sequences from this sample encode an identical CDR3 as well. The rearrangement joins TRBV19 to TRBJ1-1; D gene ambiguous. The CDR3 has 13 amino acids. The ends were cut back, 4 bases at V and 0 bases at J, with 6 bases in the middle. CDR1 and CDR2 (germline): LNHDA, SQIVND (reference sequence). For the CDR3, the DNA is TGTGCCAGTAGTAAGTCGCTGAACACTGAAGCTTTCTTT. It codes for CASSKSLNTEAFF.

The chain couples TRBV28 to TRBJ1-5; D uncertain. CDR1 and CDR2 from the germline V gene are MDHEN and SYDVKM. V was trimmed by 2 bases and J by 5 bases, leaving 7 bases between them. The CDR3 is 13 residues long. This chain's CDR3 is CASSLVADQPQHF. In nucleotides, the CDR3 is TGTGCCAGCAGTTTAGTGGCAGATCAGCCCCAGCATTTT. Full variable domain (outside the CDR3, taken from reference TRBV28 and TRBJ1-5): DVKVTQSSRYLVKRTGEKVFLECVQDMDHENMFWYRQDPGLGLRLIYFSYDVKMKEKGDIPEGYSVSREKKERFSLILESASTNQTSMYLCASSLVADQPQHFGDGTRLSIL.

This chain joins TRBV28 and TRBJ1-5; D not resolved. The CDR3 has 12 amino acids. V lost 3 bases to trimming and J lost 9 bases, with 9 bases between them. Germline lookup yields CDR1 MDHEN and CDR2 SYDVKM. CDR3 residues: CASSFGLGPQHF. CDR3 coding DNA: TGTGCCAGCAGTTTTGGTTTGGGGCCCCAGCATTTT.

The chain carries TRBV27 and TRBJ2-7; 8 positions agree with TRBD2. The CDR3 sequence is 15 residues long. CDR1 and CDR2 from the germline V gene are MNHEY and SMNVEV (reference sequence). J gave up 1 base and V 6 bases, and 8 bases lay outside the gene matches. CDR3 region: CASRLTSGGSYEQYF. CDR3 nucleotide sequence: TGTGCCAGCAGGCTAACTAGCGGAGGGTCCTACGAGCAGTACTTC.

The rearrangement uses TRBV7-9 and TRBJ2-7; 8 bases agree with TRBD2. The germline V gene encodes CDR1 SEHNR and CDR2 FQNEAQ (reference sequence). This CDR3 contains 19 residues. After removal of 5 bases from V and 5 bases from J, the junction contained 23 bases not matched to a gene. CDR3 sequence reads: CASSPKRQALIPGGDEQYF. The CDR3 DNA reads TGTGCCAGCAGCCCAAAGAGACAGGCCCTGATTCCCGGGGGGGACGAGCAGTACTTC.

The V call is TRBV5-6, the J call TRBJ2-7, with unresolved D. CDR1 is SGHDT, CDR2 YYEEEE, per germline. V lost 1 base to trimming and J lost 3 bases, with 8 bases between them. The CDR3 is made up of 13 amino acids. CDR3 region: CASSLTTVYEQYF. The CDR3 coding sequence is TGTGCCAGCAGCTTGACGACGGTCTACGAGCAGTACTTC.

The J gene is TRBJ2-7, the V gene TRBV27, with 7 bases matching TRBD1. CDR3 length: 13 residues. V gave up 6 bases and J gave up 3 bases; unmatched junction bases: 5. Germline V lookup: CDR1 MNHEY, CDR2 SMNVEV (reference sequence). The CDR3 DNA reads as TGTGCCAGCAGAGTCCGGGACAGCTACGAGCAGTACTTC. This gives the protein CASRVRDSYEQYF.